The clone carrying this TCR beta chain was detected only a few times. Its antigen is not known. This specimen belongs to a study of T-cell memory formation after mild COVID-19. Across the whole study: Most TCR clusters belonged to a single donor. Study-level results: Clones from the second wave (peaking day 37) had unconfirmed SARS-CoV-2 specificity. Among contracting clones, CD4+ were mainly CM/EM and CD8+ enriched in EMRA. While clones contracting from day 15 to 85 were balanced between CD4 and CD8, later expanders leaned CD4+.

The CDR3 totals 9 residues. Trimming took off 5 bases at V and 10 bases at J, with 5 bases between the two ends. MiXCR, run by TCRdb on the 5' RACE reads, gives a single entry per CDR3 protein. The table shows some 450,000 distinct CDR3 sequences, with 15% to 20% occurring only once. The sequence was obtained from an adult woman who had mild COVID-19 (a few samples of this study predate the infection). Cell type and time point are not known. The sample was PBMCs or a T cell subset sorted from them (not recorded which). V usage is TRBV12-3 or TRBV12-4 and J usage is TRBJ1-2, with D hard to call. The CDR3 region has the DNA TGTGCCAGCAGTCCACCCTACACCTTC. This encodes CASSPPYTF.